One T cell receptor (beta chain) is described in this entry. TCRdb re-analysed the RT-PCR reads in MiXCR, keeping a single row per CDR3 protein. The sample has some 960,000 distinct CDR3 sequences; more than 15% are singletons. The entry originates in a study of patients and donors after allogeneic stem cell transplantation. With V trimmed by 3 bases and J by 0 bases, 8 bases remained unmatched. Germline V gene sequence: CDR1 DFQATT, CDR2 SNEGSKA (reference sequence). This CDR3 spans 16 amino acids. Material for sequencing was blood, either unsorted or a sorted T cell fraction (not recorded which). The TCR originated in a human donor who was either an allogeneic HSCT recipient or a stem cell or donor lymphocyte infusion donor (not recorded which). It is not recorded whose cells these are; they may come from a transplant donor. The V gene is TRBV20-1, the J gene TRBJ2-1; 7 bases are a match to TRBD1. Here the CDR3 DNA reads TGCAGTGCTAGTAGCCCCCGGACAGGCTCCTACAATGAGCAGTTCTTC. It encodes CSASSPRTGSYNEQFF.